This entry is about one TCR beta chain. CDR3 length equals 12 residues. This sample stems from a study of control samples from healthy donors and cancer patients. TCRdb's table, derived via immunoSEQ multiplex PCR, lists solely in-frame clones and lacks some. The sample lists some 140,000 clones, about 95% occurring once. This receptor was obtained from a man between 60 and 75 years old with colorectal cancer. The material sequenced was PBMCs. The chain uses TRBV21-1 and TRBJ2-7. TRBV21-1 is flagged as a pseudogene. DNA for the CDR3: TGTGCCAGCAGCCTCCCCATTTACGAGCAGTACTTC. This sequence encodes CASSLPIYEQYF.